This TCR beta chain originates from a study of shared clonotypes between healthy human individuals. On this clone: The antigen is not known.

Terminally differentiated effector memory CD45RA+ cells were excluded from the naive CD8 cells, which were CD45RO-negative and positively selected for CCR7. The CDR3 is made up of 15 amino acids. V lost 3 bases, J lost 3 bases, and 14 bases lay in between. Germline V CDR1 and CDR2: ENHRY, SYGVKD. Assay runs were performed at deep level. For every subset, genomic DNA was evenly distributed across several immunoSEQ plates. Per the study methods: Junction-only sequences produced by ImmunoSEQ had no quality scores, so filtering differed. TCRdb keeps only in-frame clones here, not all; method: immunoSEQ multiplex PCR. That table supplies the V and J calls and clone size; D and trimming were determined from the DNA. Here the sample spans about 2.1 million clones, roughly 95% being singletons. Overall study findings and caveats: The sampled material consisted only of blood, and tissue repertoires are likely to differ.

Sequencing was carried out using naive CD8+ T cells from PBMCs. The clonotype originates from a man younger than 35 in good health. Some clones in this sample may be carry-over from other donors' samples. The rearrangement links TRBV10-3 to TRBJ1-2, with a tentative D call TRBD1 (5 bases). Written as DNA, the CDR3 is TGTGCCATCAGTGATTCCAGGGACGGAGACTATGGCTACACCTTC. This translates into CAISDSRDGDYGYTF.